This passage covers 14 T cell receptor beta chains from one sample sequenced in a study of metastatic and nonmetastatic thyroid tumors. No patient had received any treatment before thyroid surgery. TCRdb reanalyzed the PCR reads via MiXCR. Of some 54,000 clones listed, 17% were seen once; the top ten hold 2.5% to 3.5%. Source material: blood. Source of these receptors: a female donor with papillary thyroid cancer or a benign thyroid nodule (not recorded which). Some clones in this sample may be carry-over from other donors' samples.

The rearrangement joins TRBV6-1 to TRBJ1-5; D gene ambiguous. CDR1 and CDR2 from the germline V gene are MNHNS and SASEGT. With 6 bases removed from V and 5 bases from J, the gap between germline ends came to 20 bases. The CDR3 has 16 amino acids. The CDR3 reads CASSQNPASPDQPQHF. The DNA for the CDR3 is TGTGCCAGCAGCCAAAATCCCGCCTCGCCTGATCAGCCCCAGCATTTT.

Concerning this clone: With a much larger clone just one base away, this may be a read error. The chain employs TRBV15 and TRBJ2-5; TRBD2 agrees at 9 bases. The CDR3 extends over 15 amino acids. Germline V gene data show CDR1 as LNHNV and CDR2 as YYDKDF (reference sequence). The CDR3 loop is CDTSRALAGQETQYF. CDR3 nucleotides: TGTGACACCAGCAGAGCCCTAGCGGGACAAGAGACCCAGTACTTC.

Ten or more counts support this clone. For the CDR3, the DNA is TGTGCCAGCAGTATAAAATCCGGGACAGTGAACTACGAGCAGTACTTC. It yields the protein CASSIKSGTVNYEQYF. This chain uses TRBV25-1 with TRBJ2-7, with 7 bases identical to TRBD1. The CDR3 consists of 16 residues. Germline V gene lookup returns CDR1 MGHDK and CDR2 SYGVNS. V lost 5 bases, J lost 3 bases, and 13 bases stayed unmatched.

This clone was found many times. A clone one base away is much larger, so this may be a read error. The chain links TRBV4-1 to TRBJ1-2; D ambiguous. The CDR3 sequence is 13 residues long. V lost 2 bases to trimming and J lost 8 bases, with 12 bases between them. Germline V gene sequence: CDR1 MGHRA, CDR2 YSYEKL. DNA of the CDR3: TGCGCCAGCAGCCAATTGTGGTATAGAGGCTACACCTTC. Residues: CASSQLWYRGYTF.

This clone was counted ten times or more. The chain has TRBV7-2 and TRBJ1-2; no clear D. The CDR3 length is 15 residues. V lost 0 bases to trimming and J lost 0 bases, with 8 bases between them. The germline V gene has CDR1 SGHTA and CDR2 FQGNSA. CDR3 DNA sequence: TGTGCCAGCAGCTTAGCGCCAGGACCTAACTATGGCTACACCTTC. It specifies CASSLAPGPNYGYTF.

This clone was counted many times. The chain is built from TRBV5-1 and TRBJ1-2; unclear D gene. The CDR3 consists of 12 residues. Germline-derived CDR1 and CDR2 are SGHRS and YFSETQ. Trimming shortened V by 0 bases and J by 10 bases, and 10 bases separated the two germline ends. The CDR3, as DNA: TGCGCCAGCAGCTTGGACCAGGCCGTCTACACCTTC. Its protein product is CASSLDQAVYTF.

At least ten counts were recorded for this clone. The gene calls are TRBV27 and TRBJ1-2; D is possibly TRBD1 (6 bases). Trimming removed 4 bases from V and 0 bases from J, with 12 bases in between. Germline loops: CDR1 MNHEY, CDR2 SMNVEV (reference sequence). This CDR3 has 15 residues. The CDR3 here is CASSSTPGANYGYTF. The CDR3 bases are TGTGCCAGCAGTTCGACCCCAGGGGCTAACTATGGCTACACCTTC.

This clone came up many times. The rearrangement joins TRBV15 to TRBJ1-1; possibly TRBD1 for D (5 bases). Germline CDR1 LNHNV, CDR2 YYDKDF (reference sequence). There are 15 residues in the CDR3. V shed 1 base and J shed 2 bases, with 11 bases lying between them. The CDR3 loop is CATSRAQGRNTEAFF. CDR3 DNA sequence: TGTGCCACCAGCAGAGCCCAGGGACGAAACACTGAAGCTTTCTTT.

This clone showed up many times. This sequence joins TRBV5-5 and TRBJ1-6, with D unresolved. The V and J ends lost 0 bases and 9 bases respectively, with 7 bases between them. The CDR3 has 13 residues. The germline V gene encodes CDR1 SGHKS and CDR2 YYEKEE (reference sequence). This CDR3 reads CASSLGYPSPLHF. The CDR3 DNA is TGTGCCAGCAGCTTGGGTTATCCTTCACCCCTCCACTTT.

In this sample, this clone turned up many times. The chain is built from TRBV19 and TRBJ1-1, with D unresolved. Trimming removed 3 bases from V and 7 bases from J, with 9 bases in between. The V gene's germline CDR1 is LNHDA and CDR2 SQIVND (reference sequence). This CDR3 spans 12 amino acids. The DNA of the CDR3 is TGTGCCAGTAGTATTGGTCTGGGTGAAGCTTTCTTT. Protein: CASSIGLGEAFF.

The table lists this clone with many counts. The chain carries TRBV3-1 and TRBJ2-1; D is possibly TRBD1 (6 bases). This CDR3 region has 13 residues. Germline V lookup: CDR1 LGHDT, CDR2 YNNKEL (reference sequence). Trimming removed 4 bases at V and 5 bases at J, with 9 bases between. The CDR3 protein is CASSRGRNNEQFF. CDR3 nucleotide sequence: TGTGCCAGCAGCCGGGGGCGTAACAATGAGCAGTTCTTC.

This clone was counted ten times or more. This chain joins TRBV28 and TRBJ2-3, with TRBD2 matching 11 bases. The CDR3 extends over 16 amino acids. Germline V gene data show CDR1 as MDHEN and CDR2 as SYDVKM. Unmatched junction bases numbered 4, after V lost 0 bases and J lost 5 bases. The CDR3 DNA reads as TGTGCCAGCAGTTTATGGACTAGCGGGAAGGTAGATACGCAGTATTTT. Translation: CASSLWTSGKVDTQYF.

This clone has ten or more counts. This chain joins TRBV15 and TRBJ1-2, with 9 nucleotides matching TRBD1. The trim removed 2 bases at V and 5 bases at J, leaving 9 bases unmatched. Germline CDR1 is LNHNV and CDR2 is YYDKDF (reference sequence). This CDR3 spans 16 amino acids. CDR3 loop: CATSRNRDRDFYGYTF. The CDR3 nucleotides read TGTGCCACCAGCAGAAACCGGGACAGGGACTTTTATGGCTACACCTTC. Drawing the rest from reference TRBV15 and TRBJ1-2, the complete variable domain is DAMVIQNPRYQVTQFGKPVTLSCSQTLNHNVMYWYQQKSSQAPKLLFHYYDKDFNNEADTPDNFQSRRPNTSFCFLDIRSPGLGDTAMYLCATSRNRDRDFYGYTFGSGTRLTVV.

Worth noting for this clone: This may be a read error: a much more frequent sequence differs by one nucleotide. The rearrangement links TRBV6-4 to TRBJ2-2; 7 nucleotides match TRBD2. Per germline, CDR1 MRHNA and CDR2 SNTAGT. This CDR3 comprises 15 residues. In DNA, the CDR3 is TGTGCCAGCAGTGACTCGGCTAGCGGTACCGGGGATCTGTTTTTT. Translation gives CASSDSASGTGDLFF.